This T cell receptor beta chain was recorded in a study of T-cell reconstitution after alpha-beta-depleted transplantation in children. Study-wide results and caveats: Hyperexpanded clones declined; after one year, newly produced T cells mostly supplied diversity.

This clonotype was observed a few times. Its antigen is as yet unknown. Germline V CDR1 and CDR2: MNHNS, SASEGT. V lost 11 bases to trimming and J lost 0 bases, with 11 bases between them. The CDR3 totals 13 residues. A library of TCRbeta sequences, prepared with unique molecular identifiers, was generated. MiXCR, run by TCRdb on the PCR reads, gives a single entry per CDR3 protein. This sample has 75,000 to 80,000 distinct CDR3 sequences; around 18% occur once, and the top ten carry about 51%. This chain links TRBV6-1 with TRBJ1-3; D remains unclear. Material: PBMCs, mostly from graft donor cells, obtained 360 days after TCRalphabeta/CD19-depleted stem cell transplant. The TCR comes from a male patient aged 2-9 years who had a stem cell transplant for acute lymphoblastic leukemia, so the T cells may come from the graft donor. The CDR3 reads CAARGRSGNTIYF. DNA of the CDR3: TGTGCCGCCAGAGGACGCTCTGGAAACACCATATATTTT.